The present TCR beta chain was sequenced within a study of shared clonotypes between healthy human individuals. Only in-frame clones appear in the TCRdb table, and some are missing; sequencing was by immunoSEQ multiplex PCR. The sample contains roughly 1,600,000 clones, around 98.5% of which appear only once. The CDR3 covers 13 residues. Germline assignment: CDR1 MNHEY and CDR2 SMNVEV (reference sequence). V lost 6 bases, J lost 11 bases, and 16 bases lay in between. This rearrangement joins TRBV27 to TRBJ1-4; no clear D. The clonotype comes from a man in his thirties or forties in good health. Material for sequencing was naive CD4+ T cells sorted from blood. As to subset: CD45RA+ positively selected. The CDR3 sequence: CASRTPGPGKLFF. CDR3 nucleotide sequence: TGTGCCAGCAGGACCCCCGGGCCGGGCAAACTGTTTTTT.